This is a list of T cell receptor beta chains from one sample in a study of blood T cell repertoires in COVID-19. Produced via immunoSEQ multiplex PCR; TCRdb's table is partial and in-frame only. The sample lists about 200,000 clones; about 93% were seen once. Sequences were obtained from peripheral blood. The receptors here all came from a young man with COVID-19, enrolled during active disease. The CDR3 runs from the conserved cysteine through the conserved F or W. The D gene is left open where the match is weak. Not every row has a clone size; where given, it reads once, few, many or a size class.

>TRBJ1-3|NA|NA|TRBV5-1
TGCGCCAGCAGCTTGACCCCTCGCGGGCGGATAGGAAACACCATATATTTT
CASSLTPRGRIGNTIYF
>TRBJ2-5|NA|TRBD1|TRBV29-1
TGCAGCGTTTCGTCCGGGACAGGGTTTACCCAGTACTTC
CSVSSGTGFTQYF
>TRBJ1-2|NA|NA|TRBV30
TGTGCCTGGAGTGGGGCCGCTTATGGCTACACCTTC
CAWSGAAYGYTF
>TRBJ1-2|once|NA|TRBV6-5
TGTGCCAGCAGTTACGGGCTGGACTTGAACTATGGCTACACCTTC
CASSYGLDLNYGYTF
>TRBJ1-5|once|NA|TRBV4-1
TGCGCCAGCAGCCAGGGGAAAATCGGGGTAGATCAGCCCCAGCATTTT
CASSQGKIGVDQPQHF
>TRBJ1-2|NA|NA|TRBV12-3/TRBV12-4
TGTGCCAGCAGTGTAGGGCTTAACTATGGCTACACCTTC
CASSVGLNYGYTF
>TRBJ2-1|NA|NA|TRBV24-1
TGTGCCACCAGTGATCCGAACACCTCGGGTCAGTTCTTC
CATSDPNTSGQFF
>TRBJ2-2|NA|TRBD1|TRBV5-3
TGTGCCAGAAGCTTGGCCCGGGACAGGGAAAACACCGGGGAGCTGTTTTTT
CARSLARDRENTGELFF
>TRBJ1-1|NA|NA|TRBV12-3/TRBV12-4
TGTGCCAGCACCAAGAACGGGGGGACTGAAGCTTTCTTT
CASTKNGGTEAFF
>TRBJ2-3|NA|NA|TRBV5-4
TGTGCCAGCAGCTTGAAATCCCCGGGAACAAGGGATACGCAGTATTTT
CASSLKSPGTRDTQYF
>TRBJ2-4|NA|NA|TRBV6-5
TGTGCCAGCAGTTACGCTTCGGGGGGCGAAAACATTCAGTACTTC
CASSYASGGENIQYF
>TRBJ2-7|NA|NA|TRBV19
TGTGCCAGTAGTATAGGTGGAGGGTCCTCCTACGAGCAGTACTTC
CASSIGGGSSYEQYF
>TRBJ2-5|NA|NA|TRBV7-2
TGTGCCAGCAGCTTAGGCGTCCAAGAGACCCAGTACTTC
CASSLGVQETQYF
>TRBJ1-3|NA|TRBD1|TRBV3-1/TRBV3-2
TGTGCCAGCAGCCCGTGGACAGGGGGGCCTTCTGGAAACACCATATATTTT
CASSPWTGGPSGNTIYF
>TRBJ2-1|NA|TRBD1|TRBV10-3
TGTGCCATCAGCCCGGGACAGGGGGTTTTCGATGAGCAGTTCTTC
CAISPGQGVFDEQFF
>TRBJ2-7|few|TRBD2|TRBV7-6
TGTGCCAGCAGCGCGCGTTACCGGACTAGCGGGGGGACCTACGAGCAGTACTTC
CASSARYRTSGGTYEQYF
>TRBJ2-4|once|NA|TRBV5-6
TGTGCCAGCAGCTTGCTGGCCCGCAAAAACATTCAGTACTTC
CASSLLARKNIQYF
>TRBJ1-2|NA|NA|TRBV14
TGTGCCAGCAGCCAGGCGCAGGGTAGGGGCTACACCTTC
CASSQAQGRGYTF
>TRBJ1-1|few|TRBD1|TRBV5-1
TGCGCCAGCAGCTTAGGGACAGGCATCACTGAAGCTTTCTTT
CASSLGTGITEAFF
>TRBJ2-3|NA|NA|TRBV3-1/TRBV3-2
TGTGCCAGCAGCCAAAGTGGGGCTAGCACAGATACGCAGTATTTT
CASSQSGASTDTQYF